The 30 T cell receptor beta chains presented below share a single source sample, sequenced in a study of blood T cells in healthy people across ages. Primers used in a second PCR of about 6 to 11 cycles were a sample-barcoded 5' primer and a J-beta primer mix. MiXCR, applied by TCRdb to the 5' RACE reads, yields one record per CDR3 protein. The repertoire consists of 550,000 to 600,000 distinct CDR3 sequences, with 47% occurring once and the leading ten covering approximately 23%. The material sequenced was blood. The receptors come from a man at least 80 years old in good health.

The chain uses TRBV12-3 or TRBV12-4 and TRBJ1-2, with 7 bases aligning to TRBD1. J gave up 5 bases and V 3 bases, and 6 bases lay outside the gene matches. This CDR3 spans 14 amino acids. The CDR3 nucleotides read TGTGCCAGCAGTTTGGGAGGGGGCTATTATGGCTACACCTTC. Protein sequence: CASSLGGGYYGYTF.

V usage is TRBV11-3 and J usage is TRBJ2-1; possible D gene TRBD2, 5 bases. Germline assignment: CDR1 SGHNT and CDR2 YENEEA. The CDR3 spans 13 residues. V was clipped by 4 bases and J by 6 bases, with 10 bases between them. The CDR3 loop reads CASSCPGFNEQFF. As DNA, the CDR3 is TGTGCCAGCAGCTGCCCGGGGTTCAATGAGCAGTTCTTC.

This chain uses TRBV25-1 with TRBJ1-2; 9 nucleotides align to TRBD1. CDR1 MGHDK and CDR2 SYGVNS come from the germline V gene. Trimming at V came to 4 bases and at J to 1 base, leaving 10 bases not matched to a gene. This CDR3 is built from 17 residues. CDR3 DNA sequence: TGTGCCAGCAGTGCGACAACCGGGACAGGGCTTAACTATGGCTACACCTTC. Amino acids: CASSATTGTGLNYGYTF.

This clonotype came up many times. The chain uses TRBV28 and TRBJ2-1, with D perhaps TRBD1 (5 bases). Trimming removed 4 bases from V and 6 bases from J, with 7 bases in between. CDR1 and CDR2 from the germline V gene are MDHEN and SYDVKM. This CDR3 is 12 amino acids long. CDR3 bases: TGTGCCAGCAGTTCCGACAGCAATGAGCAGTTCTTC. Amino acid sequence: CASSSDSNEQFF.

This clonotype is a singleton in its sample. A junction boundary mismatches the germline segment, possibly from a read error. V is TRBV9 and J is TRBJ2-7, with D tentatively TRBD2 (6 bases). The CDR3 runs to 15 residues. The germline V gene encodes CDR1 SGDLS and CDR2 YYNGEE. The CDR3 DNA follows: TGTGCCAACAGCGTTGGAGGGACCCTAGCCCACGAGCAGTACTTC. Its protein is CANSVGGTLAHEQYF.

The CDR3 coding sequence is TGTGCCAGCAGTTACCCGGGACAGGGATTCGGAGGCGAGCAGTACTTC. It is translated as CASSYPGQGFGGEQYF. V is TRBV6-2 or TRBV6-3 and J is TRBJ2-7, with 9 bases aligning to TRBD1. V trimming: 2 bases; J trimming: 6 bases; junction bases outside the gene matches: 11. Germline CDR1 is MNHEY and CDR2 is SVGEGT. There are 16 residues in the CDR3.

This CDR3 reads CSAVGQMNTEAFF. The CDR3 region has the DNA TGCAGCGCTGTTGGACAAATGAACACTGAAGCTTTCTTT. The chain uses TRBV29-1 and TRBJ1-1; a weak D match, TRBD1 (5 bases). V dropped 7 bases and J dropped 0 bases, with 12 bases sitting between them. There are 13 residues in the CDR3. Germline CDR1 SQVTM, CDR2 ANQGSEA.

This clonotype was found a few times. The chain is built from TRBV7-9 and TRBJ2-1; D not certain. The J call may be faulty, since TRBJ2-7 better matches the DNA end. Germline V CDR1 and CDR2: SEHNR, FQNEAQ (reference sequence). The CDR3 sequence is 14 residues long. CDR3 loop: CASKLDFSYNEQYF. As DNA, the CDR3 is TGTGCCAGCAAATTGGATTTCTCCTACAATGAGCAGTACTTC.

This clonotype was seen ten or more times. The genes are TRBV6-6 and TRBJ2-5; 7 positions agree with TRBD2. V lost 7 bases to trimming and J lost 1 base; unmatched junction nucleotides: 9. This CDR3 contains 15 residues. Germline V CDR1 and CDR2: MNHNY, SVGAGI (reference sequence). Here the CDR3 reads CASTKGRGPQETQYF. DNA of the CDR3: TGTGCCAGCACCAAGGGGAGGGGACCCCAAGAGACCCAGTACTTC.

Of note for this clonotype: An end of the junction does not agree with germline; a read error may underlie this. The J gene is TRBJ2-7, the V gene TRBV27; D uncertain. CDR1 and CDR2 (germline): MNHEY, SMNVEV (reference sequence). The CDR3 is 12 amino acids. CDR3 region: CASSSSSYGQYF. As DNA, the CDR3 is TGTGCCAGCAGTTCCAGCTCCTACGGGCAGTACTTC.

J is TRBJ2-1 and V is TRBV4-1; unclear D gene. Trimming took off 0 bases at V and 9 bases at J, with 9 bases between the two ends. The CDR3 sequence is 13 residues long. The germline V gene encodes CDR1 MGHRA and CDR2 YSYEKL. The CDR3 region is CASSQDAALEQFF. The CDR3 nucleotides are TGCGCCAGCAGCCAAGATGCGGCTCTTGAGCAGTTCTTC.

V and J are TRBV7-3 and TRBJ2-3; D gene ambiguous. V gave up 1 base and J gave up 1 base, with 9 bases separating them. Germline CDR1 SGHTA, CDR2 FQGTGA. There are 15 residues in the CDR3. Here the CDR3 DNA reads TGTGCCAGCAGCTTAAATACGGGCCGCACAGATACGCAGTATTTT. Translated: CASSLNTGRTDTQYF.

The CDR3 nucleotides are TGCGCCAGCAGCCAAGTCGGGACAGGGGATCAGCCCCAGCATTTT. It specifies CASSQVGTGDQPQHF. The chain employs TRBV4-1 and TRBJ1-5; 10 bases align to TRBD1. This CDR3 spans 15 amino acids. Looked up from germline, CDR1 is MGHRA and CDR2 is YSYEKL. The V segment lost 1 base and the J segment 5 bases; nucleotides outside the gene matches: 2.

This clonotype was observed a handful of times. The V and J genes are TRBV12-3 or TRBV12-4 and TRBJ2-1; TRBD1 is a possible D gene (6 bases). This CDR3 spans 13 amino acids. V lost 0 bases and J lost 8, with 8 bases in between. The CDR3 loop reads CASSLARGHEQFF. The CDR3 DNA sequence: TGTGCCAGCAGTTTAGCCAGGGGTCATGAGCAGTTCTTC.

This clonotype has only a few counts. The chain carries TRBV4-3 and TRBJ2-1; D not resolved. The CDR3 covers 15 residues. CDR1 LGHNA and CDR2 YSLEER come from the germline V gene. Trimming removed 0 bases at V and 7 bases at J, with 13 bases between. This CDR3 reads CASSQDRAGRNEQFF. The DNA of the CDR3 is TGCGCCAGCAGCCAAGATAGGGCTGGACGAAATGAGCAGTTCTTC.

This chain connects TRBV7-2 to TRBJ2-7, with 9 positions matching TRBD1. The CDR3 consists of 15 residues. The germline CDR1 and CDR2 sequences are SGHTA and FQGNSA. The V and J ends lost 4 bases and 3 bases, in that order; junction bases with no gene match: 7. The CDR3 reads CASSSQPTGGYEQYF. The CDR3 DNA follows: TGTGCCAGCAGCTCCCAGCCGACAGGGGGCTACGAGCAGTACTTC.

This chain's CDR3 is CASRRVAESNYGYTF. DNA for the CDR3: TGTGCCAGCAGAAGGGTTGCTGAATCAAACTATGGCTACACCTTC. The chain carries TRBV11-2 and TRBJ1-2; D gene unclear. V lost 6 bases to trimming and J lost 2 bases, with 16 bases between them. The CDR3 has 15 residues. Germline loops: CDR1 SGHAT, CDR2 FQNNGV.

V is TRBV20-1 and J is TRBJ2-2; 7 nucleotides match TRBD1. Germline assignment: CDR1 DFQATT and CDR2 SNEGSKA (reference sequence). This CDR3 spans 15 amino acids. The J segment lost 6 bases and the V segment lost 2 bases, leaving 9 bases of the junction unmatched. This CDR3 reads CSARRAAQGAGELFF. Here the CDR3 DNA reads TGCAGTGCTAGACGGGCAGCTCAGGGGGCCGGGGAGCTGTTTTTT.

In its sample, this clonotype was seen a few times. The chain has TRBV29-1 and TRBJ1-2, with 7 positions matching TRBD1. This CDR3 is built from 14 residues. V trimming: 6 bases; J trimming: 9 bases; junction bases outside the gene matches: 16. Germline CDR1 reads SQVTM; CDR2 reads ANQGSEA. In DNA form, the CDR3 reads TGCAGCGTGGGGGGGACAGAGGCACGGGGGAGCTACACCTTC. Its translation: CSVGGTEARGSYTF.

In this sample, this clonotype turned up a few times. V is TRBV6-1 and J is TRBJ1-3; 7 bases line up with TRBD1. The V segment lost 10 bases and the J segment 1 base; nucleotides outside the gene matches: 19. CDR3 size: 18 residues. Looked up from germline, CDR1 is MNHNS and CDR2 is SASEGT. CDR3 protein: CATRRQGNSVRSGNTIYF. The CDR3 DNA reads as TGTGCCACCAGGCGACAGGGAAATTCGGTGAGATCTGGAAACACCATATATTTT.

V gene TRBV20-1 combines with J gene TRBJ2-7; weak D call: TRBD2 (6 bases). Deletions cut 5 bases from V and 3 bases from J, with 14 bases between. The CDR3 consists of 13 residues. From germline, CDR1 is DFQATT and CDR2 SNEGSKA (reference sequence). This CDR3 reads CSASSGTHYEQYF. CDR3 DNA sequence: TGCAGTGCTTCCTCCGGGACTCACTACGAGCAGTACTTC.

The chain employs TRBV28 and TRBJ2-5; possible D gene TRBD2, 6 bases. CDR1 MDHEN and CDR2 SYDVKM come from the germline V gene. Trimming removed 6 bases at V and 2 bases at J, with 22 bases between. The CDR3 length is 17 residues. The CDR3 is CASSSTGGRRWQETQYF. DNA of the CDR3: TGTGCCAGCAGCTCCACCGGGGGACGCCGGTGGCAAGAGACCCAGTACTTC.

The V and J genes are TRBV4-2 and TRBJ2-7; D not certain. Germline CDR1 reads LGHNA; CDR2 reads YNFKEQ. This CDR3 comprises 15 residues. V was pared by 0 bases and J by 6 bases, with 15 bases between. The CDR3 loop is CASSQDRDPLPEQYF. The CDR3 DNA reads as TGTGCCAGCAGCCAAGATAGGGATCCACTCCCCGAGCAGTACTTC.

This clonotype has just a few counts. This chain connects TRBV6-6 to TRBJ2-5, with no clear D. Germline V gives CDR1 MNHNY, CDR2 SVGAGI (reference sequence). The CDR3 spans 15 residues. V lost 2 bases and J 5 bases, leaving 15 bases between the germline ends. The CDR3 DNA is TGTGCCAGCAGTTACGGTCATTCCCCGTGGGAGACCCAGTACTTC. This codes for CASSYGHSPWETQYF.

This clonotype was observed a few times. In DNA form, the CDR3 reads TGCGCCAGCAGTGAGTCTGCGGGGGCGGCCTACGAGCAGTACTTC. It yields the protein CASSESAGAAYEQYF. The chain carries TRBV10-2 and TRBJ2-7; tentative D call: TRBD2 (7 bases). The CDR3 consists of 15 residues. V lost 0 bases and J lost 2, with 11 bases in between. Germline V gene data show CDR1 as WSHSY and CDR2 as SAAADI.

This chain connects TRBV7-9 to TRBJ1-5; D is ambiguous. This CDR3 comprises 15 residues. From germline, CDR1 is SEHNR and CDR2 FQNEAQ (reference sequence). The ends were cut back, 8 bases at V and 8 bases at J, with 22 bases in the middle. CDR3 coding DNA: TGTGCCAGCCCCCCGCCCGGCCCCGTAAATGAGCCCCAGCATTTT. As protein: CASPPPGPVNEPQHF.

This clonotype was counted between two and nine times. The chain recombines TRBV7-9 with TRBJ2-5; the D gene is possibly TRBD1 (6 bases). Germline CDR1 is SEHNR and CDR2 is FQNEAQ (reference sequence). Trimming left V 4 bases short and J 11 bases short, with 23 bases between. The CDR3 totals 15 residues. CDR3 loop: CASSSTQGPPNQQYF. The CDR3 DNA sequence: TGTGCCAGCAGCTCGACACAGGGCCCTCCAAACCAGCAGTACTTC.

The chain has TRBV4-2 and TRBJ1-4, with D unresolved. CDR3 length: 14 amino acids. Germline assignment: CDR1 LGHNA and CDR2 YNFKEQ. Trimming shortened V by 1 base and J by 7 bases, and 10 bases separated the two germline ends. The DNA of the CDR3 is TGTGCCAGCAGCCAAGGTCAGCCGGCTGAAAAACTGTTTTTT. Translating gives CASSQGQPAEKLFF.

The table lists this clonotype with many counts. The chain is built from TRBV29-1 and TRBJ2-3; D call uncertain. Per germline, CDR1 SQVTM and CDR2 ANQGSEA. The CDR3 contains 13 residues. Trimming left V 4 bases short and J 2 bases short, with 10 bases between. This CDR3 is CSVVYGNTDTQYF. The CDR3 bases are TGCAGCGTTGTGTACGGAAACACAGATACGCAGTATTTT.

The rearrangement joins TRBV27 to TRBJ2-3, with 9 bases fitting TRBD1. V lost 6 bases to trimming and J lost 4 bases; unmatched junction nucleotides: 8. The CDR3 has 15 residues. The germline CDR1 and CDR2 sequences are MNHEY and SMNVEV (reference sequence). CDR3 sequence reads: CASRSGQGGADTQYF. In DNA, the CDR3 is TGTGCCAGCAGGTCGGGACAGGGAGGGGCAGATACGCAGTATTTT.